The 32 T cell receptor beta chains reported below all come from one sample, sequenced in a study of metastatic and nonmetastatic thyroid tumors. With MiXCR, TCRdb called clones anew from the PCR reads. The data hold about 70,000 clones, with around 19% observed a single time. Every patient was untreated before thyroid surgery. The sequencing sample was made of blood. Receptors were obtained from a female donor with papillary thyroid cancer or a benign thyroid nodule (not recorded which). Some clones in this sample may be carry-over from other donors' samples.

Only one count was recorded for this clone. It is likely a read error, because the conserved phenylalanine at the end of the CDR3 is missing. This rearrangement joins TRBV18 to TRBJ1-6, with D tentatively TRBD1 (5 bases). This CDR3 comprises 13 residues. Germline CDR1 and CDR2: KGHSH and LQKENI. The CDR3 loop is CATSGDQNSHLHL. The CDR3 coding sequence is TGTGCCACCTCTGGGGACCAAAATTCACACCTCCACCTT.

This clone was detected many times. The CDR3 sequence: CASMATYQPQHF. CDR3 DNA sequence: TGTGCCAGCATGGCCACGTATCAGCCCCAGCATTTT. The chain couples TRBV6-1 to TRBJ1-5; D gene unclear. Per the germline V gene, CDR1 is MNHNS and CDR2 is SASEGT. The CDR3 is 12 residues long. V was clipped by 7 bases and J by 5 bases, with 9 bases between them.

This clone was seen ten or more times. The V gene is TRBV5-1, the J gene TRBJ2-5; TRBD1 might be the D (6 bases). Per the germline V gene, CDR1 is SGHRS and CDR2 is YFSETQ. The CDR3 runs to 14 residues. V lost 4 bases and J lost 2, with 12 bases in between. This CDR3 is CASSPGHQQETQYF. CDR3 nucleotides: TGCGCCAGCAGCCCGGGACACCAACAAGAGACCCAGTACTTC.

CDR3 bases: TGCGCCAGCAGCCCCGAGACAGGTGAAGCTTTCTTT. Protein product: CASSPETGEAFF. This chain joins TRBV5-1 and TRBJ1-1; D may be TRBD1 (6 bases). Trimming took 4 bases from V and 7 from J, leaving 11 bases between them. Germline V gives CDR1 SGHRS, CDR2 YFSETQ. The CDR3 has 12 residues. Looking up the rest from reference TRBV5-1 and TRBJ1-1 gives the full variable domain: KAGVTQTPRYLIKTRGQQVTLSCSPISGHRSVSWYQQTPGQGLQFLFEYFSETQRNKGNFPGRFSGRQFSNSRSEMNVSTLELGDSALYLCASSPETGEAFFGQGTRLTVV.

This clone was picked up many times. The genes are TRBV6-1 and TRBJ2-4; the D is unclear. The CDR3 length is 18 residues. Looked up from germline, CDR1 is MNHNS and CDR2 is SASEGT. V was trimmed by 8 bases and J by 0 bases, leaving 23 bases between them. CDR3 nucleotide sequence: TGTGCCAGCTATTATTACGCCTCGCCCCAAGTAGCCAAAAACATTCAGTACTTC. This gives the protein CASYYYASPQVAKNIQYF.

The sample holds many counts of this clone. This chain links TRBV5-5 with TRBJ1-1; tentatively, D is TRBD1 (6 bases). The CDR3 is 15 residues long. Trimming removed 4 bases at V and 4 bases at J, with 17 bases between. CDR1 SGHKS and CDR2 YYEKEE come from the germline V gene (reference sequence). The CDR3 DNA sequence: TGTGCCAGCAGCCCTACGGGGGGCAGGGGCACTGAAGCTTTCTTT. This translates into CASSPTGGRGTEAFF.

This clone was counted many times. The chain employs TRBV7-9 and TRBJ2-1; D possibly corresponds to TRBD1 (6 bases). The CDR3 has 17 amino acids. Germline CDR1 and CDR2: SEHNR and FQNEAQ (reference sequence). V was cut by 2 bases and J by 0 bases, with 14 bases left in between. The DNA for the CDR3 is TGTGCCAGCAGCTTAAAACAGGGCCTAAGCTCCTACAATGAGCAGTTCTTC. Translated, it gives CASSLKQGLSSYNEQFF.

This clone came up many times. This chain uses TRBV6-1 with TRBJ1-5, with D uncertain. In germline, CDR1 is MNHNS, CDR2 SASEGT. V dropped 6 bases and J dropped 6 bases, with 9 bases sitting between them. This CDR3 has 12 amino acids. The CDR3: CASRGRSQPQHF. In DNA form, the CDR3 reads TGTGCCAGCAGAGGCCGAAGTCAGCCCCAGCATTTT.

This clone was counted at least ten times. The chain joins TRBV20-1 to TRBJ1-2; D unclear. With 0 bases removed from V and 4 bases from J, the gap between germline ends came to 15 bases. CDR1 is DFQATT, CDR2 SNEGSKA, per germline (reference sequence). CDR3 length: 15 amino acids. The CDR3 loop is CSARDLLTASYGYTF. The CDR3 region has the DNA TGCAGTGCTAGAGATTTGTTAACGGCCTCCTATGGCTACACCTTC.

This clone occurred many times. V and J are TRBV18 and TRBJ2-5; D unclear. CDR3 length equals 15 residues. V was shortened by 2 bases and J by 1 base, with 11 bases between the two germline ends. Per the germline V gene, CDR1 is KGHSH and CDR2 is LQKENI. The DNA for the CDR3 is TGTGCCAGCTCACCAGGGAACAGCCTCCAAGAGACCCAGTACTTC. As protein: CASSPGNSLQETQYF.

In its sample, this clone was seen a few times. The rearrangement links TRBV2 to TRBJ2-7; TRBD1 matches 7 bases. The V and J ends lost 7 bases and 2 bases, in that order; junction bases with no gene match: 11. The CDR3 extends over 15 amino acids. Germline lookup yields CDR1 SNHLY and CDR2 FYNNEI. The CDR3 protein is CASIQTGQWAYEQYF. CDR3 DNA sequence: TGTGCCAGCATACAAACGGGACAGTGGGCCTACGAGCAGTACTTC.

V usage is TRBV11-1 and J usage is TRBJ1-6, with a weak D call TRBD1 (6 bases). V shed 4 bases and J shed 6 bases, with 19 bases lying between them. Germline V CDR1 and CDR2: SGHAT, FQDESV (reference sequence). CDR3 size: 17 residues. The CDR3: CASSSGDTLLSNSPLHF. The DNA of the CDR3 is TGTGCCAGCAGCTCAGGGGATACCCTACTATCTAATTCACCCCTCCACTTT.

The chain couples TRBV11-3 to TRBJ2-7; unclear D gene. V dropped 3 bases and J dropped 4 bases, with 13 bases sitting between them. This CDR3 is built from 14 residues. Germline V gives CDR1 SGHNT, CDR2 YENEEA. This CDR3 reads CASSFKHWNYEQYF. CDR3 coding DNA: TGTGCCAGCAGCTTTAAACATTGGAATTACGAGCAGTACTTC. Supplemented by reference TRBV11-3 and TRBJ2-7, the full variable domain reads EAGVVQSPRYKIIEKKQPVAFWCNPISGHNTLYWYLQNLGQGPELLIRYENEEAVDDSQLPKDRFSAERLKGVDSTLKIQPAELGDSAVYLCASSFKHWNYEQYFGPGTRLTVT.

The sample holds many counts of this clone. Written as DNA, the CDR3 is TGTGCCAGCAGCTTAACCCCAGGGACAGATACGCAGTATTTT. Protein: CASSLTPGTDTQYF. The chain has TRBV5-5 and TRBJ2-3; maybe TRBD1 (5 bases). CDR1 and CDR2 from the germline V gene are SGHKS and YYEKEE (reference sequence). This CDR3 region has 14 residues. Deletions cut 2 bases from V and 3 bases from J, with 10 bases between. Full variable domain (outside the CDR3, taken from reference TRBV5-5 and TRBJ2-3): DAGVTQSPTHLIKTRGQQVTLRCSPISGHKSVSWYQQVLGQGPQFIFQYYEKEERGRGNFPDRFSARQFPNYSSELNVNALLLGDSALYLCASSLTPGTDTQYFGPGTRLTVL.

V and J are TRBV11-3 and TRBJ2-2; D remains ambiguous. Trimming left V 5 bases short and J 0 bases short, with 10 bases between. Looked up from germline, CDR1 is SGHNT and CDR2 is YENEEA. There are 15 residues in the CDR3. CDR3 in DNA: TGTGCCAGCAGCGTTTCTGGAACGAACACCGGGGAGCTGTTTTTT. Protein sequence: CASSVSGTNTGELFF.

This clone showed up just a few times. This chain joins TRBV25-1 and TRBJ2-4, with no clear D. The CDR3 has 13 residues. V lost 11 bases and J lost 0, with 11 bases in between. Germline V gives CDR1 MGHDK, CDR2 SYGVNS. The CDR3 DNA is TGTGCCCAGAAAGAACTAGCCAAAAACATTCAGTACTTC. Translation gives CAQKELAKNIQYF.

In its sample, this clone was seen many times. V usage is TRBV18 and J usage is TRBJ2-1, with D perhaps matching TRBD2 (7 bases). The CDR3 has 16 residues. Germline V gene lookup returns CDR1 KGHSH and CDR2 LQKENI. V shed 8 bases and J shed 9 bases, with 26 bases lying between them. CDR3 loop: CASTLTRQALAPEQFF. CDR3 nucleotide sequence: TGTGCCAGCACCCTAACCCGACAGGCACTAGCGCCTGAGCAGTTCTTC.

Ten or more counts support this clone. CDR3 nucleotides: TGTGCCAGCAGCTTAGACGATGGCGGCGCCTACGAGCAGTACTTC. Translating gives CASSLDDGGAYEQYF. The chain joins TRBV7-6 to TRBJ2-7; no reliable D call. This CDR3 has 15 amino acids. The V and J ends lost 1 base and 2 bases respectively, with 12 bases between them. Looked up from germline, CDR1 is SGHVS and CDR2 is FNYEAQ.

This chain connects TRBV30 to TRBJ1-5; TRBD1 is a possible D gene (6 bases). CDR1 is GTSNPN and CDR2 is SVGIG in the germline V gene (reference sequence). Trimming pared 2 bases from V and 6 bases from J, leaving 11 bases between. The CDR3 extends over 13 amino acids. The CDR3 spells CAWSSQGGQPQHF. The DNA of the CDR3 is TGTGCCTGGAGTTCACAGGGAGGTCAGCCCCAGCATTTT.

As for this clone: This may be a read error, as it is one base from a much larger clone. Within the sample, other DNA sequences also encode this same CDR3. CDR3 protein: CASAGAGEETQYF. CDR3 nucleotides: TGCGCCAGCGCAGGTGCAGGGGAAGAGACCCAGTACTTC. This chain links TRBV5-1 with TRBJ2-5, with D possibly being TRBD1 (6 bases). The CDR3 length is 13 residues. V dropped 7 bases and J dropped 3 bases, with 13 bases sitting between them. Looked up from germline, CDR1 is SGHRS and CDR2 is YFSETQ.

There are many counts of this clone. The chain employs TRBV3-1 and TRBJ2-7; a weak D match, TRBD1 (6 bases). The ends were cut back, 3 bases at V and 4 bases at J, with 7 bases in the middle. Per germline, CDR1 LGHDT and CDR2 YNNKEL (reference sequence). The CDR3 covers 12 residues. The CDR3: CASSHRGYEQYF. CDR3 DNA sequence: TGTGCCAGCAGCCACAGGGGATACGAGCAGTACTTC.

This clone occurred many times. The chain uses TRBV27 and TRBJ1-4; D unresolved. V lost 6 bases and J 4 bases, leaving 6 bases between the germline ends. CDR3 length: 12 amino acids. CDR1 is MNHEY, CDR2 SMNVEV, per germline (reference sequence). As DNA, the CDR3 is TGTGCCAGCAGGGGTGTTAATGAAAAACTGTTTTTT. Its translation is CASRGVNEKLFF.

This clone is medium-sized (0.01 to 0.1%). V gene TRBV6-4 combines with J gene TRBJ2-3, with 10 bases that match TRBD2. There are 15 residues in the CDR3. Looked up from germline, CDR1 is MRHNA and CDR2 is SNTAGT. V lost 2 bases to trimming and J lost 1 base; unmatched junction nucleotides: 0. The CDR3 nucleotides read TGTGCCAGCAGTGACGGGACTAGCGGCACAGATACGCAGTATTTT. Its translation is CASSDGTSGTDTQYF.

This clone was picked up many times. The chain's CDR3 is CASSPPAYGRNYEQYF. The CDR3 bases are TGTGCCAGCAGCCCCCCTGCCTACGGGAGGAACTACGAGCAGTACTTC. V gene TRBV14 combines with J gene TRBJ2-7; 7 bases align to TRBD2. Germline V CDR1 and CDR2: SGHDN, FVKESK. With 4 bases clipped from V and 3 bases from J, the junction kept 12 bases outside the gene matches. The CDR3 runs to 16 residues.

This clone showed up many times. V usage is TRBV28 and J usage is TRBJ2-2; D is perhaps TRBD1 (6 bases). Trimming shortened V by 1 base and J by 0 bases, and 15 bases separated the two germline ends. The germline CDR1 and CDR2 sequences are MDHEN and SYDVKM. This CDR3 has 18 amino acids. The CDR3 protein is CASSLFAVWTANTGELFF. The DNA of the CDR3 is TGTGCCAGCAGTTTATTCGCTGTGTGGACAGCGAACACCGGGGAGCTGTTTTTT.

This clone was recorded many times. The chain has TRBV24-1 and TRBJ2-5, with TRBD1 matching over 8 bases. The CDR3 extends over 16 amino acids. Germline CDR1 reads KGHDR; CDR2 reads SFDVKD. J lost 4 bases, V lost 3 bases, and 9 bases had no gene match. This CDR3 is CATSDPPRTGSETQYF. DNA of the CDR3: TGTGCCACCAGTGATCCCCCTAGGACAGGGTCAGAGACCCAGTACTTC.

The chain carries TRBV5-4 and TRBJ2-7; D uncertain. CDR3 length: 12 amino acids. Trimming removed 3 bases at V and 7 bases at J, with 11 bases between. Germline values: CDR1 SGHNT, CDR2 YYREEE (reference sequence). This chain's CDR3 is CASSWDNGEQYF. In nucleotides, the CDR3 is TGTGCCAGCAGCTGGGATAACGGAGAGCAGTACTTC.

This clone showed up just a few times. This chain joins TRBV12-5 and TRBJ2-1; D not resolved. This CDR3 is built from 11 residues. V was clipped by 4 bases and J by 8 bases, with 6 bases between them. The germline V gene has CDR1 LGHNT and CDR2 FRNRAP. The CDR3: CASGSGYEQFF. In nucleotides, the CDR3 is TGTGCTAGTGGTTCGGGCTATGAGCAGTTCTTC.

This clone was recorded many times. Here the CDR3 reads CSARRPRDTDTQYF. The CDR3 nucleotides read TGCAGTGCTAGGCGGCCTCGGGACACAGATACGCAGTATTTT. The J gene is TRBJ2-3, the V gene TRBV20-1; D perhaps matches TRBD2 (5 bases). V lost 3 bases and J 2 bases, leaving 12 bases between the germline ends. The CDR3 has 14 amino acids. Germline values: CDR1 DFQATT, CDR2 SNEGSKA (reference sequence).

This clone has only a few counts. The chain has TRBV6-2 or TRBV6-3 and TRBJ1-2, with TRBD1 as a possible D gene (6 bases). Germline V lookup: CDR1 MNHEY, CDR2 SVGEGT. This CDR3 region has 13 residues. The V gene lost 6 bases and the J gene lost 2 bases, with 10 bases spanning the gap. The CDR3 sequence: CASSRGQNYGYTF. CDR3 sequence (DNA): TGTGCCAGCAGCCGAGGACAGAACTATGGCTACACCTTC.

The chain joins TRBV18 to TRBJ2-2; D tentatively fits TRBD1 or TRBD2 (6 bases each). This CDR3 region has 15 residues. CDR1 and CDR2 (germline): KGHSH, LQKENI. The V gene lost 8 bases and the J gene lost 5 bases, with 18 bases spanning the gap. The CDR3 nucleotides read TGTGCCAGCAGAGAGGTCCCGGGGGCGACCGGGGAGCTGTTTTTT. This encodes CASREVPGATGELFF.

This clone was counted ten times or more. The chain recombines TRBV5-5 with TRBJ2-2; weak D call: TRBD1 (5 bases). V was cut by 0 bases and J by 4 bases, with 10 bases left in between. There are 15 residues in the CDR3. In germline, CDR1 is SGHKS, CDR2 YYEKEE (reference sequence). CDR3 DNA: TGTGCCAGCAGCTTGGCCAGGGTAGGCACCGGGGAGCTGTTTTTT. Encoded protein: CASSLARVGTGELFF.